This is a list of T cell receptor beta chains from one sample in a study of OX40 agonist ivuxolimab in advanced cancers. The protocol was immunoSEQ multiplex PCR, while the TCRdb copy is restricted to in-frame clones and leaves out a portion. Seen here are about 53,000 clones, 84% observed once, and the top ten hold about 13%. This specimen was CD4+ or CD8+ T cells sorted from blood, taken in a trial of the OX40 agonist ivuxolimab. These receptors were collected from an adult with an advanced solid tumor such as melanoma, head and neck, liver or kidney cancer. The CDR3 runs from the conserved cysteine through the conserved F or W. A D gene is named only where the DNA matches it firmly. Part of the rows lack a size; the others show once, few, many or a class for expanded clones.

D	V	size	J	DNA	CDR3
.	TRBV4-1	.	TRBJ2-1	TGCGCCAGCAGCCAACTGGGACCGAAGTACAATGAGCAGTTCTTC	CASSQLGPKYNEQFF
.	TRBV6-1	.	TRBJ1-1	TGTGCCAGCAGTGAAGGGCGGAACACTGAAGCTTTCTTT	CASSEGRNTEAFF
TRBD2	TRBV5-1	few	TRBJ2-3	TGCGCCAGCAGCTACGCGGGACTAGGGGATACGCAGTATTTT	CASSYAGLGDTQYF
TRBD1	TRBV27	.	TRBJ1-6	TGTGCCAGCAGTTTCGACAGGGGGCGCGGGAATTCACCCCTCCACTTT	CASSFDRGRGNSPLHF
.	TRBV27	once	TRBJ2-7	TGTGCCAGCAGTCCCCAAGGGGTTGGATCCTACGAGCAGTACTTC	CASSPQGVGSYEQYF
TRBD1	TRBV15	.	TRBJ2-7	TGTGCCACCAGTTCGAACCGGGACAGCCGCTACGAGCAGTACTTC	CATSSNRDSRYEQYF
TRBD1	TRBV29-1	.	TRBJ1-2	TGCAGCGTTGAAGATGCCAGGGGGGGTAGTGGCTACACCTTC	CSVEDARGGSGYTF
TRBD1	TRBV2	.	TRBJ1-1	TGTGCCAGCAGTGATTGGGACAGGGGATGGCCTGAAGCTTTCTTT	CASSDWDRGWPEAFF
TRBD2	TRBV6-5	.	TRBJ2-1	TGTGCCAGCAGTGGGCTAGCGGGAAGGTATGAGCAGTTCTTC	CASSGLAGRYEQFF
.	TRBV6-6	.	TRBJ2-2	TGTGCCAGCTCCCGGAGGGGGGGAGCCGGGGAGCTGTTTTTT	CASSRRGGAGELFF
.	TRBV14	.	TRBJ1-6	TGTGCCAGCAGCCAAGATCTACCAGGGGCGGATTCACCCCTCCACTTT	CASSQDLPGADSPLHF
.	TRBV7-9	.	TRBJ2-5	TGTGCCAGCAGCCTCCAAGAGACCCAGTACTTC	CASSLQETQYF
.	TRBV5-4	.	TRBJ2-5	TGTGCCAGCAGCTTGGCCCTAGCCAGTCAAGAGACCCAGTACTTC	CASSLALASQETQYF
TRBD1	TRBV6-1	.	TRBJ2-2	TGTGCCAGCAGGGGACAGGCCTCCGGGGAGCTGTTTTTT	CASRGQASGELFF
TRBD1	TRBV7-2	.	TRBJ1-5	TGTGCCAGCAGCCCCACAGGGGTGTACAATCAGCCCCAGCATTTT	CASSPTGVYNQPQHF
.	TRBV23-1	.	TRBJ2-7	TGCGCCAGCAGTCAATCGAGGGGGCAGGGGGGAAGTTCCTACGAGCAGTACTTC	CASSQSRGQGGSSYEQYF
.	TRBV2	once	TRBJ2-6	TGTGCCAGCAGTCGAAGCTCTGGGGCCAACGTCCTGACTTTC	CASSRSSGANVLTF
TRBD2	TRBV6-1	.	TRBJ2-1	TGTGCCAGCAGTGGGGTAGGGACTAGCGGTCACAATGAGCAGTTCTTC	CASSGVGTSGHNEQFF
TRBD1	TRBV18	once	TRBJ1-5	TGTGCCAGCTCGTCAAGGACAGGGAGAGATAATCAGCCCCAGCATTTT	CASSSRTGRDNQPQHF
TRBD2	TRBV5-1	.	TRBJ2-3	TGCGCCAGCAGCTGGGGACTAGCGGGAGGCAAAGATACGCAGTATTTT	CASSWGLAGGKDTQYF
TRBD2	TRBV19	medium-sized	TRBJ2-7	TGTGCCAGTAGTATAGTAAGCGGGAGTCCCTACGAGCAGTACTTC	CASSIVSGSPYEQYF
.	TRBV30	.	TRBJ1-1	TGTGCCTGGAGTGTTGCTCTGAACACTGAAGCTTTCTTT	CAWSVALNTEAFF
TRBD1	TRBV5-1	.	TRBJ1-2	TGCGCCAGCAGCTCAGGGGGCAGTGGCTATGGCTACACCTTC	CASSSGGSGYGYTF
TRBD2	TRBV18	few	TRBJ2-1	TGTGCCAGCTCAACCCTCCTTAGCGGGAGGGAAACCAATGAGCAGTTCTTC	CASSTLLSGRETNEQFF
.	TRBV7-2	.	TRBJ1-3	TGTGCCAGCAGCTTACATCCGGGCCCCTTCTCTGGAAACACCATATATTTT	CASSLHPGPFSGNTIYF
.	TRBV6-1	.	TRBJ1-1	TGTGCCAGCAGGTTTCAGGGGATGAACACTGAAGCTTTCTTT	CASRFQGMNTEAFF
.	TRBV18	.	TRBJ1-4	TGTGCCAGCTCACCAAGGGGCCGGAATGAAAAACTGTTTTTT	CASSPRGRNEKLFF
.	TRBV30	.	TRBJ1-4	TGTGCCTGGAGTGTAATGGACAGTCCTAATGAAAAACTGTTTTTT	CAWSVMDSPNEKLFF
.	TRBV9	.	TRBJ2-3	TGTGCCAGCAGCGTAGACTCGTCCGGTAGCACAGATACGCAGTATTTT	CASSVDSSGSTDTQYF
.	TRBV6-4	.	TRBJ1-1	TGTGCCAGCAGCTTTCATCGGGGAACTGAAGCTTTCTTT	CASSFHRGTEAFF
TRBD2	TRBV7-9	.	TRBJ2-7	TGTGCCAGCAGCACTAGCGGGAGAAGGTACGAGCAGTACTTC	CASSTSGRRYEQYF
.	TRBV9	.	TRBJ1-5	TGTGCCAGCAGCGTAGATGTGGTTGGTCAGCCCCAGCATTTT	CASSVDVVGQPQHF
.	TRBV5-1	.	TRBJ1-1	TGCGCCAGCAGCAGAGGGACCCAGCAGGGCACTGAAGCTTTCTTT	CASSRGTQQGTEAFF
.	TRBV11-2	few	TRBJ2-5	TGTGCCAGCAGTCCGAATGAGCGGGAGACCCAGTACTTC	CASSPNERETQYF
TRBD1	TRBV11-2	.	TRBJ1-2	TGTGCCAGCAGACCCTCAGGGGGGTTCAATGAGGGCTACACCTTC	CASRPSGGFNEGYTF
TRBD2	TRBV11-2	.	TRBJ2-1	TGTGCCAGCAGCCTGGTACTAGCGGGAGAGGCAAGGGGAAATGAGCAGTTCTTC	CASSLVLAGEARGNEQFF
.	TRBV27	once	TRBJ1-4	TGTGCCAGCAGTTTAAGGAGCGAGAATGAAAAACTGTTTTTT	CASSLRSENEKLFF
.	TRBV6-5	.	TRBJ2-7	TGTGCCAGCAGTTACACGGGCCGAGGGGTAGACGAGCAGTACTTC	CASSYTGRGVDEQYF
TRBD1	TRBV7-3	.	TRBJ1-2	TGTGCCAGCAGCTTCCGGGACAGGGCCTATGGCTACACCTTC	CASSFRDRAYGYTF
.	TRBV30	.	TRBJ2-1	TGTGCCTGGAGTGGGGAATACAGGAGGAAAAATGAGCAGTTCTTC	CAWSGEYRRKNEQFF
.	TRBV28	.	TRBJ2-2	TGTGCCAGCAGTTTGAACTGGAACACCGGGGAGCTGTTTTTT	CASSLNWNTGELFF
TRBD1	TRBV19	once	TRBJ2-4	TGTGCCAGTAGTCAAGGGACAGTAAACATTCAGTACTTC	CASSQGTVNIQYF
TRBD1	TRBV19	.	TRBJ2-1	TGTGCCAGTAGTATGGGGACAGGGACATCCTACAATGAGCAGTTCTTC	CASSMGTGTSYNEQFF
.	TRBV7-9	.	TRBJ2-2	TGTGCCAGCAGAGATGGGACTAACACCGGGGAGCTGTTTTTT	CASRDGTNTGELFF
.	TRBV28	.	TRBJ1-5	TGTGCCAGCAGCCCAGTATATAGCAATCAGCCCCAGCATTTT	CASSPVYSNQPQHF
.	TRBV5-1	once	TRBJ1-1	TGCGCCAGCAGCTGGGGTGGGTCCGGGGACACTGAAGCTTTCTTT	CASSWGGSGDTEAFF
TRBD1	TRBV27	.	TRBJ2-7	TGTGCCAGCAGTCGAACAGGGGGAGGTGGCTACGAGCAGTACTTC	CASSRTGGGGYEQYF
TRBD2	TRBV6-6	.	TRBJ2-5	TGTGCCAGCAGTCCCGAGCGGGAGGGTGAGACCCAGTACTTC	CASSPEREGETQYF
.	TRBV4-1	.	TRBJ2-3	TGCGCCAGCAGCCAAGATACCGGGACTCAAAGGGCAGATACGCAGTATTTT	CASSQDTGTQRADTQYF
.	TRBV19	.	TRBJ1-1	TGTGCCAGTAGTATCCGCCTGACGAACACTGAAGCTTTCTTT	CASSIRLTNTEAFF
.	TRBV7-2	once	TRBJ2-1	TGTGCCAGCAGCTTACAGCGGTACAATGAGCAGTTCTTC	CASSLQRYNEQFF
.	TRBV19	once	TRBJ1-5	TGTGCCAGTAACCGGGATTATAGCAATCAGCCCCAGCATTTT	CASNRDYSNQPQHF
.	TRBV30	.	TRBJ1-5	TGTGCCTGGAGCCCCACCCGTGGGGGCCATCAGCCCCAGCATTTT	CAWSPTRGGHQPQHF
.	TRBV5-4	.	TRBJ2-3	TGTGCCAGCAGCCGGACTAGCACAGATACGCAGTATTTT	CASSRTSTDTQYF
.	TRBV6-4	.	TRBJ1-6	TGTGCCAGCAGTTCGGAAAATAATTCACCCCTCCACTTT	CASSSENNSPLHF
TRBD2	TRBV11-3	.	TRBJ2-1	TGTGCCAGCAGCTCCAGCCGGGGGGCCTACAATGAGCAGTTCTTC	CASSSSRGAYNEQFF
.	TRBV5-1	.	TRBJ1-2	TGCGCCAGCAGCTTGGACCCCGGAATAAACTATGGCTACACCTTC	CASSLDPGINYGYTF
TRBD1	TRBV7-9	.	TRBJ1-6	TGTGCCAGCAGCCGCGGGACAGGGGACAATTCACCCCTCCACTTT	CASSRGTGDNSPLHF
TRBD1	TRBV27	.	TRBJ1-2	TGTGCCAGCAGTCCATGGGACAGCCTCTATGGCTACACCTTC	CASSPWDSLYGYTF